Each of the 16 T cell receptor beta chains below was sequenced from the same sample in a study of blood T cell repertoires in COVID-19. Repertoires were generated with immunoSEQ multiplex PCR, while TCRdb's copy carries only in-frame clones and drops some. In the table there are almost 200,000 clones, just under 85% of which are singletons. The sample consisted of peripheral blood. These receptors all stem from a man between 60 and 75 years old with COVID-19, enrolled during active disease.

V and J are TRBV4-3 and TRBJ2-7, with D possibly TRBD2 on 6 matching bases. The CDR3 runs 15 residues. V lost 3 bases, J lost 2 bases, and 14 bases lay in between. Germline CDR1 reads LGHNA; CDR2 reads YSLEER. CDR3 protein: CASSQGTQLTYEQYF. As DNA, the CDR3 is TGCGCCAGCAGCCAGGGGACTCAACTGACCTACGAGCAGTACTTC.

This sequence joins TRBV4-3 and TRBJ1-2, with D unresolved. The CDR3 sequence is 14 residues long. Germline values: CDR1 LGHNA, CDR2 YSLEER. The V and J ends lost 2 bases and 6 bases respectively, with 13 bases between them. CDR3 DNA: TGCGCCAGCAGCCAATCCACCTCAGCGGATGGCTACACCTTC. This gives the protein CASSQSTSADGYTF.

The V and J genes are TRBV7-3 and TRBJ2-7, with D perhaps matching TRBD1 (5 bases). The CDR3 extends over 13 amino acids. Germline loops: CDR1 SGHTA, CDR2 FQGTGA. Trimming pared 2 bases from V and 3 bases from J, leaving 8 bases between. This CDR3 is CASSLDRGYEQYF. The CDR3 DNA reads as TGTGCCAGCAGCTTAGACAGAGGCTACGAGCAGTACTTC.

The chain links TRBV5-4 to TRBJ1-1; D is unresolved. Per germline, CDR1 SGHNT and CDR2 YYREEE (reference sequence). V shed 5 bases and J shed 0 bases, with 11 bases lying between them. This CDR3 comprises 14 residues. CDR3 in DNA: TGTGCCAGCAGGATTCAACTGATGAACACTGAAGCTTTCTTT. Amino acid sequence: CASRIQLMNTEAFF.

Written as DNA, the CDR3 is TGCGCCAGCAGCGTCTCGAGGGCCTCTGGGGCCAACGTCCTGACTTTC. Translation gives CASSVSRASGANVLTF. The chain couples TRBV4-1 to TRBJ2-6, with a tentative D call TRBD2 (5 bases). Germline V gene data show CDR1 as MGHRA and CDR2 as YSYEKL. The germline V and J ends were trimmed by 5 bases and 0 bases, with 11 bases remaining between them. This CDR3 region has 16 residues.

The CDR3 region is CASSLAGAHQPQHF. CDR3 DNA: TGTGCCAGCAGCTTAGCGGGAGCGCATCAGCCCCAGCATTTT. The chain joins TRBV7-9 to TRBJ1-5; D not resolved. Per the germline V gene, CDR1 is SEHNR and CDR2 is FQNEAQ (reference sequence). Trimming pared 0 bases from V and 5 bases from J, leaving 8 bases between. The CDR3 length is 14 residues.

The rearrangement links TRBV19 to TRBJ1-5; possible D gene TRBD1, 6 bases. V was shortened by 5 bases and J by 4 bases, with 12 bases between the two germline ends. The CDR3 extends over 14 amino acids. CDR1 is LNHDA and CDR2 is SQIVND in the germline V gene (reference sequence). The CDR3 nucleotides are TGTGCCAGTAGTTTCAGGGGACCTAATCAGCCCCAGCATTTT. This codes for CASSFRGPNQPQHF.

The chain uses TRBV2 and TRBJ1-3; maybe TRBD1 (5 bases). CDR1 is SNHLY and CDR2 is FYNNEI in the germline V gene. The V and J ends lost 4 bases and 0 bases respectively, with 13 bases between them. CDR3 length: 16 residues. The CDR3, as DNA: TGTGCCAGCAGTGGACAGAGAATCCACTCTGGAAACACCATATATTTT. Translated: CASSGQRIHSGNTIYF.

The CDR3 bases are TGTGCCAGCCTGACCGGGGGGGGGTTCTCCTACGAGCAGTACTTC. It is translated as CASLTGGGFSYEQYF. The chain employs TRBV28 and TRBJ2-7; 8 bases map to TRBD2. The CDR3 runs to 15 residues. The J segment lost 0 bases and the V segment lost 8 bases, leaving 9 bases of the junction unmatched. Germline loops: CDR1 MDHEN, CDR2 SYDVKM.

The J gene is TRBJ1-2, the V gene TRBV5-1; D is unresolved. Deletions cut 0 bases from V and 4 bases from J, with 10 bases between. Germline CDR1 reads SGHRS; CDR2 reads YFSETQ. The CDR3 runs to 14 residues. The CDR3: CASSLERVGYGYTF. CDR3 DNA sequence: TGCGCCAGCAGCTTGGAGAGGGTCGGCTATGGCTACACCTTC.

The chain employs TRBV5-1 and TRBJ1-3, with D uncertain. Trimming took off 4 bases at V and 1 base at J, with 12 bases between the two ends. CDR3 length: 15 residues. Germline-derived CDR1 and CDR2 are SGHRS and YFSETQ. The CDR3 DNA reads as TGCGCCAGCAGCCAAATGGCCGTTTCTGGAAACACCATATATTTT. Protein product: CASSQMAVSGNTIYF.

The chain combines TRBV27 with TRBJ1-2; D may be TRBD1 (6 bases). With 6 bases removed from V and 8 bases from J, the gap between germline ends came to 19 bases. The CDR3 extends over 14 amino acids. Germline V CDR1 and CDR2: MNHEY, SMNVEV (reference sequence). The CDR3 region has the DNA TGTGCCAGCAGCGAACAGGGTTCTGTAGGCGGCTACACCTTC. Translated, it gives CASSEQGSVGGYTF.

The V gene is TRBV7-2, the J gene TRBJ1-5; 8 bases are shared with TRBD1. The germline CDR1 and CDR2 sequences are SGHTA and FQGNSA. The CDR3 loop spans 15 amino acids. V shed 5 bases and J 3 bases; nucleotides not matched to a gene: 6. The CDR3 spells CASSPGRGPNQPQHF. In DNA, the CDR3 is TGTGCCAGCAGCCCTGGCAGGGGGCCCAATCAGCCCCAGCATTTT.

In its sample, this clone was seen once. V gene TRBV5-5 combines with J gene TRBJ2-7; 8 nucleotides line up with TRBD1. V was clipped by 4 bases and J by 3 bases; unmatched bases: 9. Germline CDR1 and CDR2: SGHKS and YYEKEE (reference sequence). CDR3 length: 15 amino acids. CDR3 sequence: CASSGQGIPNYEQYF. The CDR3 DNA reads as TGTGCCAGCAGCGGACAGGGCATCCCGAACTACGAGCAGTACTTC. The variable domain in full, completed from reference TRBV5-5 and TRBJ2-7, reads DAGVTQSPTHLIKTRGQQVTLRCSPISGHKSVSWYQQVLGQGPQFIFQYYEKEERGRGNFPDRFSARQFPNYSSELNVNALLLGDSALYLCASSGQGIPNYEQYFGPGTRLTVT.

The chain has TRBV19 and TRBJ1-1, with no clear D. V was pared by 5 bases and J by 4 bases, with 11 bases between. This CDR3 contains 13 residues. Germline assignment: CDR1 LNHDA and CDR2 SQIVND (reference sequence). This chain's CDR3 is CASSFQRGTEAFF. CDR3 sequence (DNA): TGTGCCAGTAGTTTTCAGCGGGGCACTGAAGCTTTCTTT.

A few counts support this clone. The rearrangement links TRBV9 to TRBJ2-1; D not resolved. V was shortened by 0 bases and J by 3 bases, with 10 bases between the two germline ends. The CDR3 runs to 15 residues. CDR1 is SGDLS, CDR2 YYNGEE, per germline. DNA for the CDR3: TGTGCCAGCAGCGTAGGGGCGACGTTCTACAATGAGCAGTTCTTC. Residues: CASSVGATFYNEQFF.